These T cell receptor beta chains were read from a single sample in a study of graft-versus-host responses after intestinal transplantation. Their target antigens are unknown. TCRdb keeps only in-frame clones here, not all; method: immunoSEQ multiplex PCR. This table has tens of thousands of clones, approximately 84% appearing once. Sequenced material: unstimulated CD4+ T cells sorted from spleen or lymph node cells, taken before transplant. These receptors were obtained from a human donor who was the organ donor for an intestinal transplant. Both conserved end residues are part of each CDR3. Fields, in order: J gene, V gene, clone size, D gene, CDR3 protein, CDR3 DNA. A D gene is named only where the DNA matches it firmly. The listing skips clone size in some rows; elsewhere it reads once, few, many or a size class.

>TRBJ1-2|TRBV19|.|TRBD1
CASSPGGTGYSGYTF
TGTGCCAGTAGTCCTGGCGGGACAGGGTATAGCGGCTACACCTTC
>TRBJ1-2|TRBV4-2|.|.
CASSLQGTYGYTF
TGTGCCAGCAGCCTCCAGGGAACTTATGGCTACACCTTC
>TRBJ1-1|TRBV4-1|.|TRBD1
CASSPGQGRRTEAFF
TGCGCCAGCAGTCCCGGACAGGGTAGGCGCACTGAAGCTTTCTTT
>TRBJ2-7|TRBV30|.|.
CAWTGQRVFYEQYF
TGTGCCTGGACAGGGCAAAGGGTATTCTACGAGCAGTACTTC
>TRBJ2-5|TRBV18|.|TRBD2
CASSAVAGGQETQYF
TGTGCCAGCTCAGCTGTAGCGGGGGGGCAGGAGACCCAGTACTTC
>TRBJ2-3|TRBV25-1|.|.
CASSPSTDTQYF
TGTGCCAGCAGCCCTAGCACAGATACGCAGTATTTT
>TRBJ2-7|TRBV5-1|.|TRBD1
CASSPDRLAYEQYF
TGCGCCAGCAGCCCGGACAGGTTAGCCTACGAGCAGTACTTC
>TRBJ1-3|TRBV11-3|.|.
CASSRDSGNTIYF
TGTGCCAGCAGCCGGGACTCTGGAAACACCATATATTTT
>TRBJ1-2|TRBV10-3|few|.
CAIRETGPTTMRGYGYTF
TGTGCCATCAGGGAGACAGGACCGACAACTATGAGGGGCTATGGCTACACCTTC
>TRBJ2-3|TRBV9|.|.
CASSVRDLGTDTQYF
TGTGCCAGCAGCGTGCGGGACTTGGGCACAGATACGCAGTATTTT
>TRBJ2-2|TRBV7-9|.|.
CASSWRAGELFF
TGTGCCAGCAGCTGGCGGGCCGGGGAGCTGTTTTTT
>TRBJ1-2|TRBV6-1|.|.
CASSYRGNGYTF
TGTGCCAGCAGTTATCGGGGGAATGGCTACACCTTC
>TRBJ2-1|TRBV7-9|.|TRBD2
CASRKGLAGGNEQFF
TGTGCCAGCAGAAAAGGACTAGCGGGGGGCAATGAGCAGTTCTTC
>TRBJ2-2|TRBV5-1|few|.
CASSLANTGELFF
TGCGCCAGCAGCTTGGCGAACACCGGGGAGCTGTTTTTT
>TRBJ1-2|TRBV19|.|TRBD1
CASSVRQGVQGYTF
TGCGCCAGTAGCGTGAGACAGGGGGTGCAGGGCTACACCTTC
>TRBJ2-4|TRBV14|.|TRBD2
CASSQAGLALNIQYF
TGTGCCAGCAGCCAGGCTGGACTAGCGCTAAACATTCAGTACTTC
>TRBJ1-2|TRBV27|.|TRBD1
CASSSNRGRNYGYTF
TGTGCCAGCAGTTCCAACAGGGGCCGAAATTATGGCTACACCTTC
>TRBJ1-2|TRBV5-5|.|.
CASSLRGPTYGYTF
TGTGCCAGCAGCTTGAGGGGACCGACCTATGGCTACACCTTC
>TRBJ1-2|TRBV19|.|.
CASSIKQYGYTF
TGTGCCAGTAGTATTAAGCAATATGGCTACACCTTC
>TRBJ2-1|TRBV9|few|TRBD2
CASSVEPGGLDNEQFF
TGTGCCAGCAGCGTAGAACCGGGAGGACTCGACAATGAGCAGTTCTTC
>TRBJ1-1|TRBV19|.|.
CASSIGTERLMNTEAFF
TGTGCCAGTAGTATAGGCACCGAGCGACTGATGAACACTGAAGCTTTCTTT
>TRBJ2-7|TRBV6-5|.|TRBD2
CASSRGGLSYEQYF
TGTGCCAGCAGCCGGGGGGGTCTTAGCTACGAGCAGTACTTC
>TRBJ2-7|TRBV4-2|.|.
CASSLDPISYEQYF
TGTGCCAGCAGCTTGGACCCCATCTCCTACGAGCAGTACTTC
>TRBJ2-7|TRBV10-3|.|.
CAISESSVAYEQYF
TGTGCCATCAGTGAGTCTAGCGTTGCCTACGAGCAGTACTTC
>TRBJ2-1|TRBV7-2|.|TRBD2
CASRPRLAGNNEQFF
TGTGCCAGCAGGCCCCGGCTAGCGGGAAACAATGAGCAGTTCTTC
>TRBJ2-3|TRBV19|.|TRBD2
CASSMGLAGADTQYF
TGTGCCAGTAGTATGGGACTAGCGGGGGCAGATACGCAGTATTTT
>TRBJ1-4|TRBV18|.|.
CASSPRMAGKEEKLFF
TGTGCCAGCTCACCACGAATGGCGGGAAAGGAGGAAAAACTGTTTTTT
>TRBJ1-2|TRBV30|once|.
CAWTRFEGPYGYTF
TGTGCCTGGACCCGTTTCGAGGGCCCCTATGGCTACACCTTC
>TRBJ2-3|TRBV5-4|.|TRBD2
CASSLELAGGEDTQYF
TGTGCCAGCAGCTTGGAACTAGCGGGAGGTGAGGATACGCAGTATTTT
>TRBJ1-2|TRBV30|.|.
CAWRRTGNVGYTF
TGTGCCTGGAGAAGAACAGGGAACGTTGGCTACACCTTC
>TRBJ2-7|TRBV30|.|TRBD1
CAWKGTGGAEQYF
TGTGCCTGGAAGGGGACAGGGGGTGCCGAGCAGTACTTC
>TRBJ1-5|TRBV6-4|.|.
CASSEGSNQPQHF
TGTGCCAGCAGTGAGGGCAGCAATCAGCCCCAGCATTTT
>TRBJ2-7|TRBV7-9|.|.
CASSAIQGAGEQYF
TGTGCCAGCAGCGCGATACAGGGTGCGGGCGAGCAGTACTTC
>TRBJ1-2|TRBV5-1|few|.
CASSLADNGYTF
TGCGCCAGCAGCTTGGCGGACAATGGCTACACCTTC
>TRBJ1-4|TRBV28|.|.
CARLRRGGDEKLFF
TGTGCCAGACTAAGACGCGGAGGCGATGAAAAACTGTTTTTT
>TRBJ2-7|TRBV5-6|.|.
CASSEDVYEQYF
TGTGCCAGCAGCGAGGACGTCTACGAGCAGTACTTC
>TRBJ2-1|TRBV19|few|.
CATKGPAAVYEQFF
TGTGCCACAAAAGGTCCAGCGGCTGTGTATGAGCAGTTCTTC
>TRBJ2-7|TRBV11-2|.|.
CASSIRNSYEQYF
TGTGCCAGCAGCATCAGGAACTCCTACGAGCAGTACTTC
>TRBJ2-1|TRBV7-7|.|.
CASSPSRLPSSYNEQFF
TGTGCCAGCAGCCCCTCCCGGTTGCCTAGCTCCTACAATGAGCAGTTCTTC